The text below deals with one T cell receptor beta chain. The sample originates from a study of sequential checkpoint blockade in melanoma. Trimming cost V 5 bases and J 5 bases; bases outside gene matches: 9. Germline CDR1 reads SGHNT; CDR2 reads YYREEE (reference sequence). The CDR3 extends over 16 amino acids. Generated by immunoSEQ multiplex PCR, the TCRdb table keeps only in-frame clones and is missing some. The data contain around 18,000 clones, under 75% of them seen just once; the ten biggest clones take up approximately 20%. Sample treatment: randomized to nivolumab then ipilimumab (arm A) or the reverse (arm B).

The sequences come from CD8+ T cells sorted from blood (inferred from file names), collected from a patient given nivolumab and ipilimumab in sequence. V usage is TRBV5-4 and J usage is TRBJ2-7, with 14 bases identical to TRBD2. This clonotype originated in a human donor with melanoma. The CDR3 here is CASRDLGTSGSDEQYF. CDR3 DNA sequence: TGTGCCAGCAGAGACCTGGGGACTAGCGGGAGCGACGAGCAGTACTTC.